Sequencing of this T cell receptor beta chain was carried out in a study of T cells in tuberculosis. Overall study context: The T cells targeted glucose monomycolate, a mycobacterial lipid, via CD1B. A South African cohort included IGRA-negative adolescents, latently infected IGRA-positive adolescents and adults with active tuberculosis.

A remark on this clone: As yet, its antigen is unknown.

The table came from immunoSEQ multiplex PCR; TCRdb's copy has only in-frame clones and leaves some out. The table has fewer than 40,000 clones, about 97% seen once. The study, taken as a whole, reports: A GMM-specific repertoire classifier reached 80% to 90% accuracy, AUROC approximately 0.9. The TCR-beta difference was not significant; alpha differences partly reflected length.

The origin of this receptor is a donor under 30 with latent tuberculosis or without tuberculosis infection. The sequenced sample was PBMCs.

CDR3 sequence (DNA): TGTGCCAGCAGTTTAGGGGGGGCCCGCTACAATGAGCAGTTCTTC. Its protein product is CASSLGGARYNEQFF. V gene TRBV28 combines with J gene TRBJ2-1; D possibly corresponds to TRBD2 (7 bases). The germline V gene encodes CDR1 MDHEN and CDR2 SYDVKM. The V end was cut by 2 bases, the J end by 3 bases, with 11 bases between. The CDR3 extends over 15 amino acids.